This paragraph reports one T cell receptor beta chain. Sequencing used immunoSEQ multiplex PCR; TCRdb keeps in-frame clones, though not all of them. The data hold approximately 76,000 clones, with almost 90% observed a single time. This sample was included in a study of OX40 agonist ivuxolimab in advanced cancers. Germline lookup yields CDR1 SGDLS and CDR2 YYNGEE. The CDR3 has 15 residues. Germline trimming cut 3 bases from V and 6 bases from J; bases unmatched to any gene: 8. This clonotype was sampled from an adult with an advanced solid tumor such as melanoma, head and neck, liver or kidney cancer. The chain carries TRBV9 and TRBJ1-1; 10 positions agree with TRBD1. The sequences come from CD4+ or CD8+ T cells sorted from blood, collected in a trial of the OX40 agonist ivuxolimab. CDR3 amino acids: CASSARDRGGSEAFF. The CDR3 region has the DNA TGTGCCAGCAGCGCCCGGGACAGGGGAGGATCTGAAGCTTTCTTT.